The source of this TCR beta chain is a study of blood T cell repertoires in COVID-19. Original methodology: Nucleated cell counts were estimated from reference gene primer amplification. Using immunoSEQ multiplex PCR, the repertoire was profiled, and TCRdb retains in-frame clones only, with some absent. D and trimming were read from the DNA, whereas the V and J calls and clone size are those reported in that table. The sample includes about 110,000 clones, 87% of them seen just once. Germline assignment: CDR1 LNHDA and CDR2 SQIVND (reference sequence). V was clipped by 5 bases and J by 4 bases; unmatched bases: 5. The CDR3 sequence is 14 residues long.

The receptor was derived from a human donor in a cohort sampled during active COVID-19. What was sequenced was peripheral blood. The J gene is TRBJ2-7, the V gene TRBV19, with 10 nucleotides matching TRBD2. CDR3 sequence (DNA): TGTGCCAGTAGTCCGGGGACTAGCGCATACGAGCAGTACTTC. Translation gives CASSPGTSAYEQYF.